One TCR beta chain is described in this entry. This record belongs to a study of OX40 agonist ivuxolimab in advanced cancers. CDR1 and CDR2 (germline): MNHEY, SVGAGI. The V end was cut by 0 bases, the J end by 4 bases, with 6 bases between. The CDR3 totals 13 residues. Profiled with immunoSEQ multiplex PCR; TCRdb holds only in-frame clones, not every one. The data hold tens of thousands of clones, with less than 85% observed a single time. The chain uses TRBV6-5 and TRBJ1-1; no definite D call. This receptor was taken from an adult with an advanced solid tumor such as melanoma, head and neck, liver or kidney cancer. The source material was CD4+ or CD8+ T cells sorted from blood, sampled in a trial of the OX40 agonist ivuxolimab. The chain's CDR3 is CASSYSPGTEAFF. CDR3 sequence (DNA): TGTGCCAGCAGTTACTCACCGGGCACTGAAGCTTTCTTT.